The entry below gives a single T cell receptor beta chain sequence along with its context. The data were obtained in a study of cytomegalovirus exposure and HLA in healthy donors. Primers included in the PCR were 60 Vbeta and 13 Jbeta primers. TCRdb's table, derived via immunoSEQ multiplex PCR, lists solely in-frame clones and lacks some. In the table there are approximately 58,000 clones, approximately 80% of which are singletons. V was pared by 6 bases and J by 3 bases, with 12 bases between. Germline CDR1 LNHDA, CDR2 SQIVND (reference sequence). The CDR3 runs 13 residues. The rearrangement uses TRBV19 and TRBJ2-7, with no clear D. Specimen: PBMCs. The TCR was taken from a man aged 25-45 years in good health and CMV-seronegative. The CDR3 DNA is TGTGCCAGTAGCCAAGGTTGGAGCTACGAGCAGTACTTC. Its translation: CASSQGWSYEQYF.